Each of the 9 T cell receptor beta chains below was sequenced from the same sample in a study of T cell repertoires in cytomegalovirus infection. TCRdb re-derived calls from the reads in MiXCR, one entry per CDR3 protein. The data contain 500,000 or so distinct CDR3 sequences, approximately 15% of them seen just once; the ten biggest clones take up 24%. Sequencing input: CD8+ T cells from PBMCs. All receptors derive from a human donor in good health (CMV status not recorded). Some clones in this sample may be carry-over from other donors' samples.

This clonotype was seen a few times. The CDR3 sequence: CASRDRGPDTEAFF. The CDR3 DNA sequence: TGTGCCAGCAGGGACAGGGGGCCGGACACTGAAGCTTTCTTT. The rearrangement links TRBV6-5 to TRBJ1-1, with TRBD1 identical over 11 bases. CDR3 length equals 14 residues. The germline CDR1 and CDR2 sequences are MNHEY and SVGAGI. Trimming at V came to 6 bases and at J to 3 bases, leaving 3 bases not matched to a gene.

The chain has TRBV9 and TRBJ1-5; D remains ambiguous. The germline V gene encodes CDR1 SGDLS and CDR2 YYNGEE. Trimming removed 2 bases from V and 7 bases from J, with 10 bases in between. This CDR3 is 13 amino acids long. The CDR3 reads CASSVSSGQPQHF. The CDR3 coding sequence is TGTGCCAGCAGCGTGAGTTCAGGACAGCCCCAGCATTTT.

V usage is TRBV20-1 and J usage is TRBJ2-7; 7 bases are a match to TRBD1. CDR1 and CDR2 (germline): DFQATT, SNEGSKA (reference sequence). This CDR3 has 14 amino acids. J lost 2 bases, V lost 0 bases, and 4 bases had no gene match. The CDR3 reads CSARETGLTYEQYF. CDR3 nucleotides: TGCAGTGCTAGAGAGACAGGGTTAACCTACGAGCAGTACTTC.

This clonotype appeared a few times. The rearrangement links TRBV6-6 to TRBJ2-7; 7 positions agree with TRBD1. The CDR3 runs to 16 residues. Germline loops: CDR1 MNHNY, CDR2 SVGAGI (reference sequence). With 0 bases clipped from V and 6 bases from J, the junction kept 11 bases outside the gene matches. The CDR3 region is CASSYSATGTRREQYF. In nucleotides, the CDR3 is TGTGCCAGCAGTTACTCCGCGACAGGGACGAGGCGCGAGCAGTACTTC.

This clonotype was counted at least ten times. Here the CDR3 DNA reads TGTGCCAGCACCCCCCCTTCCGGGCGGAGACAGCCCCAGCATTTT. This gives the protein CASTPPSGRRQPQHF. The chain joins TRBV28 to TRBJ1-5; D not certain. V lost 7 bases and J 7 bases, leaving 20 bases between the germline ends. The CDR3 runs 15 residues. Per germline, CDR1 MDHEN and CDR2 SYDVKM.

The chain uses TRBV19 and TRBJ2-5; 14 nucleotides align to TRBD2. Trimming removed 5 bases from V and 4 bases from J; junction bases left unmatched: 9. CDR3 length equals 17 residues. Germline CDR1 and CDR2: LNHDA and SQIVND (reference sequence). The CDR3 protein is CASSLGTSGSIVETQYF. The CDR3 DNA sequence: TGTGCCAGTAGTCTTGGGACTAGCGGGAGTATAGTAGAGACCCAGTACTTC.

Ten or more counts support this clonotype. The genes are TRBV2 and TRBJ2-1; the match to TRBD2 covers 14 bases. V trimming: 6 bases; J trimming: 3 bases; junction bases outside the gene matches: 7. The CDR3 spans 17 residues. Germline CDR1 SNHLY, CDR2 FYNNEI. Here the CDR3 DNA reads TGTGCCAGCAGCTGGGGACTAGCGGGGGATTACTACAATGAGCAGTTCTTC. Residues: CASSWGLAGDYYNEQFF.

The chain recombines TRBV4-1 with TRBJ2-7, with D possibly TRBD2 on 6 matching bases. The length of the CDR3 is 16 residues. CDR1 is MGHRA, CDR2 YSYEKL, per germline. Trimming pared 0 bases from V and 6 bases from J, leaving 18 bases between. The CDR3 sequence is CASSQDPGVTLPEQYF. CDR3 sequence (DNA): TGCGCCAGCAGCCAAGACCCGGGGGTGACCTTACCCGAGCAGTACTTC.

This clonotype was counted between two and nine times. The chain carries TRBV4-1 and TRBJ2-6; D call uncertain. V lost 4 bases and J 1 base, leaving 5 bases between the germline ends. Germline lookup yields CDR1 MGHRA and CDR2 YSYEKL. CDR3 length: 14 amino acids. CDR3 amino acids: CASSRDSGANVLTF. The CDR3 DNA reads as TGCGCCAGCAGCCGGGATTCTGGGGCCAACGTCCTGACTTTC.